This is a list of T cell receptor beta chains from one sample in a study of early T cells in non-severe SARS-CoV-2 infection. TCRdb reanalysed the 5' RACE reads using MiXCR and keeps one entry per CDR3 protein. The sample lists tens of thousands of distinct CDR3 sequences; about 12% were seen once. Sequencing was performed on whole blood, taken at baseline. The receptor source for this set is an adult who was a healthcare worker with PCR-confirmed SARS-CoV-2 infection or an uninfected control (not recorded which). CDR3s include the opening cysteine and the closing phenylalanine or tryptophan. A D gene is named only where the DNA matches it firmly. Expanded clones get a size class; other rows say once, few or many, or leave the size out.

CDR3nt: TGCGCCAGCATGAGTAGCTCCTACGAGCAGTACTTC
CDR3aa: CASMSSSYEQYF
abundance: few
v_gene: TRBV5-1
j_gene: TRBJ2-7
d_gene: NA

CDR3nt: TGTGCCAGCACCCCTCAGACGGGGTGGGGTGGCGAGCAGTACTTC
CDR3aa: CASTPQTGWGGEQYF
abundance: NA
v_gene: TRBV27
j_gene: TRBJ2-7
d_gene: NA

CDR3nt: TGTGCCAGCAGCTTAATGGCGGGTAGCACAGATACGCAGTATTTT
CDR3aa: CASSLMAGSTDTQYF
abundance: few
v_gene: TRBV7-3
j_gene: TRBJ2-3
d_gene: NA

CDR3nt: TGCGCCAGCAGCTTGTTTGGGCCCACCTACGAGCAGTACTTC
CDR3aa: CASSLFGPTYEQYF
abundance: NA
v_gene: TRBV5-1
j_gene: TRBJ2-7
d_gene: NA

CDR3nt: TGCAGCGTTGTGGGGGTCGCGACCGGGGAGCTGTTTTTT
CDR3aa: CSVVGVATGELFF
abundance: few
v_gene: TRBV29-1
j_gene: TRBJ2-2
d_gene: NA

CDR3nt: TGTGCCAGCAGCTTGGACCTGGGGGACGACTCCTACGAGCAGTACTTC
CDR3aa: CASSLDLGDDSYEQYF
abundance: few
v_gene: TRBV11-2
j_gene: TRBJ2-7
d_gene: NA

CDR3nt: TGTGCCAGCAGTTATAACCAGGGGGTCTATAATTCACCCCTCCACTTT
CDR3aa: CASSYNQGVYNSPLHF
abundance: few
v_gene: TRBV6-1
j_gene: TRBJ1-6
d_gene: TRBD1

CDR3nt: TGTGCCAGCGGGGGGAGCCGGGTCGTGGGGATCGGGGAGCTGTTTTTT
CDR3aa: CASGGSRVVGIGELFF
abundance: few
v_gene: TRBV12-3/TRBV12-4
j_gene: TRBJ2-2
d_gene: NA

CDR3nt: TGTGCCAGCAGCCCCTATAGCGGTGACTCCACCGGGGAGCTGTTTTTT
CDR3aa: CASSPYSGDSTGELFF
abundance: NA
v_gene: TRBV13
j_gene: TRBJ2-2
d_gene: NA

CDR3nt: TGTGCCTGGACACAGGGCGTAGCCGGGGAGCTGTTTTTT
CDR3aa: CAWTQGVAGELFF
abundance: few
v_gene: TRBV30
j_gene: TRBJ2-2
d_gene: NA

CDR3nt: TGTGCCAGCAGCGTAGGGGGTAGCACTGAAGCTTTCTTT
CDR3aa: CASSVGGSTEAFF
abundance: many
v_gene: TRBV9
j_gene: TRBJ1-1
d_gene: NA

CDR3nt: TGTGCCAGCAGCCCGGATAGCGGGAGCCGCACAGATACGCAGTATTTT
CDR3aa: CASSPDSGSRTDTQYF
abundance: few
v_gene: TRBV3-2
j_gene: TRBJ2-3
d_gene: NA

CDR3nt: TGTGCCAGCAGCTTGCGGCGGGGGGGCGGAGAGACCCAGTACTTC
CDR3aa: CASSLRRGGGETQYF
abundance: NA
v_gene: TRBV5-6
j_gene: TRBJ2-5
d_gene: TRBD2

CDR3nt: TGTGCCAGCAGTTTCGGACAGACCACCTACGAGCAGTACTTC
CDR3aa: CASSFGQTTYEQYF
abundance: NA
v_gene: TRBV6-1
j_gene: TRBJ2-7
d_gene: NA

CDR3nt: TGTGCCAGCAGTTACAGACAGGGTGTCGGTGAAGCTTTCTTT
CDR3aa: CASSYRQGVGEAFF
abundance: NA
v_gene: TRBV6-5
j_gene: TRBJ1-1
d_gene: TRBD1

CDR3nt: TGCGCCAGCAGCTTGAGCCTTTTACAGACAGGGGGCAGGAACGAGCAGTACTTC
CDR3aa: CASSLSLLQTGGRNEQYF
abundance: NA
v_gene: TRBV5-1
j_gene: TRBJ2-7
d_gene: TRBD1

CDR3nt: TGTGCCAGTAGTGAATCCGGGACAGGGGGCGGCGAGCAGTACTTC
CDR3aa: CASSESGTGGGEQYF
abundance: NA
v_gene: TRBV19
j_gene: TRBJ2-7
d_gene: TRBD1

CDR3nt: TGTGCTAGCAGCCCCGGGTTAGGGTTGGATACGCAGTATTTT
CDR3aa: CASSPGLGLDTQYF
abundance: NA
v_gene: TRBV7-7
j_gene: TRBJ2-3
d_gene: NA

CDR3nt: TGCAGCGTTGACAACGGAAACACCATATATTTT
CDR3aa: CSVDNGNTIYF
abundance: few
v_gene: TRBV29-1
j_gene: TRBJ1-3
d_gene: NA

CDR3nt: TGTGCCAGCAGACCCGGACAAACATTAGCCAAAAACATTCAGTACTTC
CDR3aa: CASRPGQTLAKNIQYF
abundance: few
v_gene: TRBV2
j_gene: TRBJ2-4
d_gene: NA

CDR3nt: TGTGCCAGCAGCTTGGGCACCGGCGGGAGAAACTACAATGAGCAGTTCTTC
CDR3aa: CASSLGTGGRNYNEQFF
abundance: few
v_gene: TRBV11-3
j_gene: TRBJ2-1
d_gene: TRBD2

CDR3nt: TGTGCCAGCAGCCAAGATTCGGCTTGGAAGGGCTACGAGCAGTACTTC
CDR3aa: CASSQDSAWKGYEQYF
abundance: NA
v_gene: TRBV3-1
j_gene: TRBJ2-7
d_gene: NA

CDR3nt: TGTGCCAGCAGCTCCCTAGCGGGAGGGCTGTACGAGCAGTACTTC
CDR3aa: CASSSLAGGLYEQYF
abundance: few
v_gene: TRBV7-8
j_gene: TRBJ2-7
d_gene: TRBD2

CDR3nt: TGTGCCAGCAGCACCCAAGGATCCAATGAAAAACTGTTTTTT
CDR3aa: CASSTQGSNEKLFF
abundance: many
v_gene: TRBV9
j_gene: TRBJ1-4
d_gene: NA

CDR3nt: TGTGCCATCAGCGGTCGGGACGTAACCTACGAGCAGTACTTC
CDR3aa: CAISGRDVTYEQYF
abundance: NA
v_gene: TRBV10-3
j_gene: TRBJ2-7
d_gene: NA

CDR3nt: TGCAGCGCAATCGGGACTTTCTCAGGGTGGACTGAAGCTTTCTTT
CDR3aa: CSAIGTFSGWTEAFF
abundance: few
v_gene: TRBV29-1
j_gene: TRBJ1-1
d_gene: NA

CDR3nt: TGTGCCAGCAGCTTTGAGGAAGGGGGCGCGAAAGAGCAGTTCTTC
CDR3aa: CASSFEEGGAKEQFF
abundance: NA
v_gene: TRBV7-2
j_gene: TRBJ2-1
d_gene: TRBD1

CDR3nt: TGTGCCAGCAGTGTAGGGGGTCAGGTGGGGACCCAGCATTTT
CDR3aa: CASSVGGQVGTQHF
abundance: few
v_gene: TRBV2
j_gene: TRBJ1-5
d_gene: NA

CDR3nt: TGTGCCAGCTCACCATGGGGGCCCCAGTACAATGAGCAGTTCTTC
CDR3aa: CASSPWGPQYNEQFF
abundance: many
v_gene: TRBV18
j_gene: TRBJ2-1
d_gene: NA

CDR3nt: TGTGCCAGCAGTCAGGGGGCTGTCGAGCAGTACTTC
CDR3aa: CASSQGAVEQYF
abundance: few
v_gene: TRBV7-2
j_gene: TRBJ2-7
d_gene: TRBD1

CDR3nt: TGCAGCGTTGAAGAAGGGACAAACTATGGCTACACCTTC
CDR3aa: CSVEEGTNYGYTF
abundance: many
v_gene: TRBV29-1
j_gene: TRBJ1-2
d_gene: NA

CDR3nt: TGTGCCAGCAGCCCAAGATCTACCGGGACAGGGGGCCATGGGGCCAACGTCCTGACTTTC
CDR3aa: CASSPRSTGTGGHGANVLTF
abundance: many
v_gene: TRBV11-2
j_gene: TRBJ2-6
d_gene: TRBD1

CDR3nt: TGTGCCAGCAAGGGTCCAGGGCCGAACTACGAGCAGTACTTC
CDR3aa: CASKGPGPNYEQYF
abundance: NA
v_gene: TRBV6-5
j_gene: TRBJ2-7
d_gene: NA

CDR3nt: TGTGCCAGCAGGGGCGGGACATCCGGGGAGCTGTTTTTT
CDR3aa: CASRGGTSGELFF
abundance: NA
v_gene: TRBV28
j_gene: TRBJ2-2
d_gene: NA

CDR3nt: TGTGCCAGCAGCTTAGGGCAAGAGACCCAGTACTTC
CDR3aa: CASSLGQETQYF
abundance: few
v_gene: TRBV13
j_gene: TRBJ2-5
d_gene: NA

CDR3nt: TGTGCCAGCAGTGAATTAGGGGTTGGCTATGGCTACACCTTC
CDR3aa: CASSELGVGYGYTF
abundance: many
v_gene: TRBV25-1
j_gene: TRBJ1-2
d_gene: NA

CDR3nt: TGTGCCAGTAGTCCGGGACGGAGATTTCAAGAGACCCAGTACTTC
CDR3aa: CASSPGRRFQETQYF
abundance: NA
v_gene: TRBV19
j_gene: TRBJ2-5
d_gene: NA

CDR3nt: TGTGCCAGCAAAGATAACCTAGCGGGCGAAGAGACCCAGTACTTC
CDR3aa: CASKDNLAGEETQYF
abundance: many
v_gene: TRBV7-9
j_gene: TRBJ2-5
d_gene: TRBD2

CDR3nt: TGCGCCAGCAGTGTGGGGTCTCATGAAAAACTGTTTTTT
CDR3aa: CASSVGSHEKLFF
abundance: NA
v_gene: TRBV10-2
j_gene: TRBJ1-4
d_gene: NA

CDR3nt: TGTGCCAGCAGCTTAGCGAGGGATACGCAGTATTTT
CDR3aa: CASSLARDTQYF
abundance: many
v_gene: TRBV7-9
j_gene: TRBJ2-3
d_gene: NA

CDR3nt: TGTGCCAGCAGCTTAGATTCGGCAGGGGAAAAAGCTTTCTTT
CDR3aa: CASSLDSAGEKAFF
abundance: few
v_gene: TRBV11-3
j_gene: TRBJ1-1
d_gene: NA

CDR3nt: TGTGCCAGCAGTAACACAGGGGCGGCCAAAAACATTCAGTACTTC
CDR3aa: CASSNTGAAKNIQYF
abundance: few
v_gene: TRBV25-1
j_gene: TRBJ2-4
d_gene: TRBD1

CDR3nt: TGTGCCAGCAGTTCTCAACCTAACTATGGCTACACCTTC
CDR3aa: CASSSQPNYGYTF
abundance: NA
v_gene: TRBV5-4
j_gene: TRBJ1-2
d_gene: NA

CDR3nt: TGTGCCAGCAGCAGAAACGACAGACCTAATCAGCCCCAGCATTTT
CDR3aa: CASSRNDRPNQPQHF
abundance: few
v_gene: TRBV7-9
j_gene: TRBJ1-5
d_gene: NA

CDR3nt: TGCAGTGCTGGGACTAGTCACAATGAGCAGTTCTTC
CDR3aa: CSAGTSHNEQFF
abundance: many
v_gene: TRBV20-1
j_gene: TRBJ2-1
d_gene: TRBD2

CDR3nt: TGTGCCAGCAGCCCAACTAGCGGCTGGGCCAATGAGCAGTTCTTC
CDR3aa: CASSPTSGWANEQFF
abundance: NA
v_gene: TRBV11-2
j_gene: TRBJ2-1
d_gene: TRBD2

CDR3nt: TGTGCCAGCAGCTTGGGAGCTCCCGCGGTAAACTATGGCTACACCTTC
CDR3aa: CASSLGAPAVNYGYTF
abundance: NA
v_gene: TRBV5-4
j_gene: TRBJ1-2
d_gene: NA

CDR3nt: TGCGCCAGCAGCTTGAACGCGGCAGAAGAGACCCAGTACTTC
CDR3aa: CASSLNAAEETQYF
abundance: NA
v_gene: TRBV5-1
j_gene: TRBJ2-5
d_gene: NA

CDR3nt: TGTGCCAGCAGTTCGACTAGCGCCAGTTGGGAGACCCAGTACTTC
CDR3aa: CASSSTSASWETQYF
abundance: few
v_gene: TRBV6-5
j_gene: TRBJ2-5
d_gene: TRBD2

CDR3nt: TGCAGCGTTGAAGATCCTCCGAGGGACAGGGGACGCCAAGGGCAGTTCTTC
CDR3aa: CSVEDPPRDRGRQGQFF
abundance: few
v_gene: TRBV29-1
j_gene: TRBJ2-1
d_gene: TRBD1

CDR3nt: TGTGCCAGCAGTGGGACTAGCGGGGTAAGCTCCTACGAGCAGTACTTC
CDR3aa: CASSGTSGVSSYEQYF
abundance: NA
v_gene: TRBV6-6
j_gene: TRBJ2-7
d_gene: TRBD2

CDR3nt: TGTGCCAGCAGCCTTGACAGGGAGCAGTTCTTC
CDR3aa: CASSLDREQFF
abundance: NA
v_gene: TRBV28
j_gene: TRBJ2-1
d_gene: NA

CDR3nt: TGCGCCAGCAGCTCACGACAAAGCACAGATACGCAGTATTTT
CDR3aa: CASSSRQSTDTQYF
abundance: NA
v_gene: TRBV5-1
j_gene: TRBJ2-3
d_gene: NA

CDR3nt: TGCAGTGCCCCGGGTAGGGGCTCTGAAGCTTTCTTT
CDR3aa: CSAPGRGSEAFF
abundance: few
v_gene: TRBV20-1
j_gene: TRBJ1-1
d_gene: NA